The table lists the clone carrying this T cell receptor (beta chain) with many counts. This sample was taken from a study of T cells of healthy individuals. TCRdb analysed the 5' RACE reads with MiXCR anew, one entry per CDR3 protein. The sample lists some 39,000 distinct CDR3 sequences; approximately 4.9% were seen once. Germline V gene data show CDR1 as MGHRA and CDR2 as YSYEKL. V lost 4 bases, J lost 7 bases, and 9 bases stayed unmatched. This CDR3 spans 15 amino acids. The chain joins TRBV4-1 to TRBJ2-1; 8 bases align to TRBD1. This receptor was identified in a human donor in good health. The CDR3 sequence is CASSPAGRGRNEQFF. In nucleotides, the CDR3 is TGCGCCAGCAGCCCCGCGGGCAGGGGGCGTAATGAGCAGTTCTTC.